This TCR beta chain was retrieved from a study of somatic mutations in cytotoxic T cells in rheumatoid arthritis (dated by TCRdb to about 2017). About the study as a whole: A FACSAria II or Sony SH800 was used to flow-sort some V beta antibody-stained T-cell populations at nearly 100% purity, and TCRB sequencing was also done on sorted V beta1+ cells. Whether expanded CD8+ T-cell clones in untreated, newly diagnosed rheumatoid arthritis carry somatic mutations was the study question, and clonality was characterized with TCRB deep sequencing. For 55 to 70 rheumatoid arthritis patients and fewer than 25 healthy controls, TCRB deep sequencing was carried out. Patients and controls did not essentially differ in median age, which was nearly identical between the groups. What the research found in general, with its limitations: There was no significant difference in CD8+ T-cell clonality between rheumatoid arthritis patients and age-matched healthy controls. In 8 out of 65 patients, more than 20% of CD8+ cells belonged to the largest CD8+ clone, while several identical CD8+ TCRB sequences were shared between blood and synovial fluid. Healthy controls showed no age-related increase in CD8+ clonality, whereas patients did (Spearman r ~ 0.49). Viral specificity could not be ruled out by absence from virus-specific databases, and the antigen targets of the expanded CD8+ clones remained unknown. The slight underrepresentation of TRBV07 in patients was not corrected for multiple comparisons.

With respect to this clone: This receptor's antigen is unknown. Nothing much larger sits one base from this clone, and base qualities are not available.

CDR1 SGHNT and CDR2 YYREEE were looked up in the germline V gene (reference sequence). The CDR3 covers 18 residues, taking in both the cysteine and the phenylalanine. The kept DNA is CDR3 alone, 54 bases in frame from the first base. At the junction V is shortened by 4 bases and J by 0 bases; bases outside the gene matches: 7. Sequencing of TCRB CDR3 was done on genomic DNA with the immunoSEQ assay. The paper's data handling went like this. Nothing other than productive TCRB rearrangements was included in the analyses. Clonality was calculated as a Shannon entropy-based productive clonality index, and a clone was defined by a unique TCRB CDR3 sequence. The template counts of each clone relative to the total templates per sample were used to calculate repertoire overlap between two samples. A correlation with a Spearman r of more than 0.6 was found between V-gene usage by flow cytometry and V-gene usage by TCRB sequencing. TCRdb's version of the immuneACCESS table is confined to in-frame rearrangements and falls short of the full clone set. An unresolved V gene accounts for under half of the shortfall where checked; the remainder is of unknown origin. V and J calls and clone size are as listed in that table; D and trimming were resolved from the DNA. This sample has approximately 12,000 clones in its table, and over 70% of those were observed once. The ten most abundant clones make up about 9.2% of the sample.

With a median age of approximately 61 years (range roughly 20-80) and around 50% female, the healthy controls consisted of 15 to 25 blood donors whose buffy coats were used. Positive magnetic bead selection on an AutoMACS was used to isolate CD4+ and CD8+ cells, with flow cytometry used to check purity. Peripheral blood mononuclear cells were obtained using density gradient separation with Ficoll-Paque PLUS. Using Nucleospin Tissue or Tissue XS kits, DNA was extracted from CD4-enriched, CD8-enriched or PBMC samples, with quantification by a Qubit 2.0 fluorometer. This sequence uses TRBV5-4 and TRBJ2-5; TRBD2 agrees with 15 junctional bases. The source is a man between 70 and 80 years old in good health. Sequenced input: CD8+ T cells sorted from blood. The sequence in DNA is TGTGCCAGCAGCCAAAGGACTAGCGGGGGGGGGTACCAAGAGACCCAGTACTTC. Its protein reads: CASSQRTSGGGYQETQYF.